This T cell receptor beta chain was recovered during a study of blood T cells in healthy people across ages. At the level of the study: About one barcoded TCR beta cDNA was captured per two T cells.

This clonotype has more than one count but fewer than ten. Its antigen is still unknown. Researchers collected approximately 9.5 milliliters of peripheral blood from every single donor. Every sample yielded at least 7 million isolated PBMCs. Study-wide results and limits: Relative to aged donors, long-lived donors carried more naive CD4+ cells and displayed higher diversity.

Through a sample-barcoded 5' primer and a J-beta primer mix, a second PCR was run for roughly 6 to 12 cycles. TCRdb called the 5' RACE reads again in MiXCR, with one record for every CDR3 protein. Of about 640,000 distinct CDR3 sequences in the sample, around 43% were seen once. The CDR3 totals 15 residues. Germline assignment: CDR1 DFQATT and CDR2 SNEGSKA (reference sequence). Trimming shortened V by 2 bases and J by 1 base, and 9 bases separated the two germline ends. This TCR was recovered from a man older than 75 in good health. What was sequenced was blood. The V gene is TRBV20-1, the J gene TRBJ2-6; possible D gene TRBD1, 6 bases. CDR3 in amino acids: CSARNRASGANVLTF. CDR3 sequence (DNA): TGCAGTGCTAGAAACAGGGCATCTGGGGCCAACGTCCTGACTTTC.